This T cell receptor (beta chain) was documented in a study of T cell responses to AZD1222 COVID-19 vaccine. A word on this clone: Its specificity is unknown.

Regarding the study as a whole: Sampling that yielded the repertoires occurred only after the peak T cell response. Only a handful of people who got AZD1222 tested seropositive at baseline. Clonal diversity was possibly underestimated; the donors were predominantly white British and more often female.

This table comes from immunoSEQ multiplex PCR, and its TCRdb copy is limited to in-frame clones, with some not included. The table shows about 130,000 clones, with 92% occurring only once. The CDR3 has 17 residues. From germline, CDR1 is KGHSH and CDR2 LQKENI. The J segment lost 2 bases and the V segment lost 1 base, leaving 9 bases of the junction unmatched. This TCR was recovered from an adult in good health. The sequencing used peripheral blood, collected on day 0 of AZD1222 vaccination. This chain links TRBV18 with TRBJ2-7; 9 nucleotides align to TRBD2. The CDR3, as DNA: TGTGCCAGCTCACCACGGGAACTAGCGGGTCCGACCTACGAGCAGTACTTC. It is translated as CASSPRELAGPTYEQYF.